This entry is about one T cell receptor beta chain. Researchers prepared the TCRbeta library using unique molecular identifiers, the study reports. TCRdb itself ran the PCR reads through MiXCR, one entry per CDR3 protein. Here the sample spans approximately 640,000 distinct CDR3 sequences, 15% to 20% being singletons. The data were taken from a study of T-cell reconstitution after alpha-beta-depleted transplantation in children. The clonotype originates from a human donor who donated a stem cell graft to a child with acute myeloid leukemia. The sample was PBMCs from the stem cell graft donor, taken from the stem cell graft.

The CDR3 sequence: CASSPTGGGLTDTQYF. Here the CDR3 DNA reads TGTGCCAGCTCACCAACGGGGGGCGGACTCACAGATACGCAGTATTTT. The chain uses TRBV18 and TRBJ2-3; possible D gene TRBD2, 7 bases. Trimming stripped 2 bases from V and 2 bases from J, with 14 bases between. This CDR3 comprises 16 residues. In germline, CDR1 is KGHSH, CDR2 LQKENI. Combining the CDR3 with reference TRBV18 and TRBJ2-3 gives the whole variable domain NAGVMQNPRHLVRRRGQEARLRCSPMKGHSHVYWYRQLPEEGLKFMVYLQKENIIDESGMPKERFSAEFPKEGPSILRIQQVVRGDSAAYFCASSPTGGGLTDTQYFGPGTRLTVL.